The 20 T cell receptor beta chains given below trace back to one sample, sequenced in a study of beta chain features in type 1 diabetes. The antigens of these receptors remain unknown. Findings of the study overall: Across all four CD4+ subsets, people with type 1 diabetes showed modestly shorter TCRB CDR3s.

The investigators reverse transcribed all of the isolated RNA, so they sequenced expressed TCRB transcripts. Using immunoSEQ multiplex PCR, the repertoire was profiled, and TCRdb retains in-frame clones only, with some absent. The sample holds a few hundred thousand clones; roughly 14% are singletons and the top ten take about 0.016%. The specimen was naive CD4+ T cells from blood. All receptors derive from a woman under 30 with type 1 diabetes.

This clone was seen more than once but under ten times. The gene calls are TRBV5-1 and TRBJ2-7; 12 nucleotides match TRBD2. From germline, CDR1 is SGHRS and CDR2 YFSETQ. After removal of 0 bases from V and 4 bases from J, the junction contained 8 bases not matched to a gene. The CDR3 has 17 amino acids. DNA for the CDR3: TGCGCCAGCAGCTTGGCCCTAGCGGGAGGGCCGGGGTACGAGCAGTACTTC. As protein: CASSLALAGGPGYEQYF. Full variable domain (remainder filled in from reference TRBV5-1 and TRBJ2-7): KAGVTQTPRYLIKTRGQQVTLSCSPISGHRSVSWYQQTPGQGLQFLFEYFSETQRNKGNFPGRFSGRQFSNSRSEMNVSTLELGDSALYLCASSLALAGGPGYEQYFGPGTRLTVT.

The genes are TRBV5-1 and TRBJ2-1; the match to TRBD2 covers 9 bases. The V gene end was trimmed by 6 bases and the J gene end by 9 bases; junction bases not matched to a gene: 10. Germline assignment: CDR1 SGHRS and CDR2 YFSETQ. This CDR3 has 14 amino acids. The CDR3 spells CASTGSGSLGEQFF. CDR3 in DNA: TGCGCCAGCACGGGTAGCGGGAGCTTGGGTGAGCAGTTCTTC.

This clone was observed a few times. One junction end disagrees with the germline gene, perhaps due to a read error. The rearrangement joins TRBV14 to TRBJ2-2; D possibly corresponds to TRBD2 (6 bases). The length of the CDR3 is 16 residues. The germline gives CDR1 SGHDN, CDR2 FVKESK. CDR3 loop: CASSQSGTRNAGELFF. In nucleotides, the CDR3 is TGTGCCAGCAGCCAGTCCGGGACTCGGAACGCCGGGGAGCTGTTTTTT.

V and J are TRBV5-1 and TRBJ2-2, with 9 bases lining up with TRBD1. The CDR3 spans 16 residues. The germline V gene encodes CDR1 SGHRS and CDR2 YFSETQ. J lost 5 bases, V lost 4 bases, and 9 bases had no gene match. CDR3 coding DNA: TGCGCCAGCAGCGGTAGCTTACAGGGGGCAACCGGGGAGCTGTTTTTT. Its protein product is CASSGSLQGATGELFF.

The CDR3 DNA follows: TGTGCCAGCAGCCACTCCAGAGAAAAACTGTTTTTT. It encodes CASSHSREKLFF. The chain links TRBV4-2 to TRBJ1-4; D unresolved. The CDR3 is 12 residues long. V lost 3 bases and J 8 bases, leaving 7 bases between the germline ends. Germline V gene sequence: CDR1 LGHNA, CDR2 YNFKEQ.

This clone was detected only a few times. This chain links TRBV5-1 with TRBJ2-3, with a possible D match to TRBD1 (5 bases). Germline V lookup: CDR1 SGHRS, CDR2 YFSETQ. The ends were cut back, 0 bases at V and 2 bases at J, with 7 bases in the middle. The length of the CDR3 is 14 residues. The DNA of the CDR3 is TGCGCCAGCAGCTTGGACAGGATCACAGATACGCAGTATTTT. It specifies CASSLDRITDTQYF.

The chain carries TRBV27 and TRBJ2-1, with 8 bases matching TRBD1. Trimming at V came to 7 bases and at J to 4 bases, leaving 6 bases not matched to a gene. CDR1 is MNHEY and CDR2 is SMNVEV in the germline V gene (reference sequence). This CDR3 contains 14 residues. The CDR3 nucleotides read TGTGCCAGCACTCTGAGGACAGGGTACAATGAGCAGTTCTTC. Encoded protein: CASTLRTGYNEQFF.

This clone was seen a few times. The chain combines TRBV19 with TRBJ2-1, with D unresolved. The CDR3 totals 16 residues. The V end was cut by 4 bases, the J end by 0 bases, with 13 bases between. Germline V CDR1 and CDR2: LNHDA, SQIVND (reference sequence). CDR3 in amino acids: CASSNPPEFSYNEQFF. CDR3 in DNA: TGTGCCAGTAGTAACCCCCCTGAGTTCTCCTACAATGAGCAGTTCTTC.

This clone was recorded a few times. CDR3 coding DNA: TGTGCCAGCAGCATATCCGGGACAGAGATTTACACCGGGGAGCTGTTTTTT. Translated: CASSISGTEIYTGELFF. V usage is TRBV5-5 and J usage is TRBJ2-2; 7 bases agree with TRBD1. V lost 4 bases, J lost 3 bases, and 12 bases stayed unmatched. Germline V gene sequence: CDR1 SGHKS, CDR2 YYEKEE (reference sequence). The CDR3 has 17 residues.

The chain uses TRBV7-3 and TRBJ2-3, with D unresolved. The CDR3 extends over 12 amino acids. V lost 5 bases and J lost 4, with 7 bases in between. Germline V CDR1 and CDR2: SGHTA, FQGTGA. CDR3 residues: CASSPGPDTQYF. The DNA for the CDR3 is TGTGCCAGCAGCCCTGGGCCAGATACGCAGTATTTT.

This rearrangement joins TRBV20-1 to TRBJ1-1, with D unclear. This CDR3 region has 11 residues. CDR1 is DFQATT, CDR2 SNEGSKA, per germline (reference sequence). V was clipped by 5 bases and J by 4 bases, with 8 bases between them. DNA of the CDR3: TGCAGTGCTTGGGAGTCCACTGAAGCTTTCTTT. Its protein is CSAWESTEAFF.

The chain is built from TRBV18 and TRBJ1-1, with D tentatively TRBD1 (6 bases). V dropped 3 bases and J dropped 5 bases, with 16 bases sitting between them. The CDR3 extends over 15 amino acids. Germline CDR1 is KGHSH and CDR2 is LQKENI. The CDR3 protein is CASSPQDRPGTEAFF. The CDR3 DNA follows: TGTGCCAGCTCACCTCAAGACAGGCCAGGGACTGAAGCTTTCTTT.

This clone has more than one count but fewer than ten. The chain carries TRBV28 and TRBJ2-3; TRBD2 aligns across 12 bases. CDR3 length: 17 amino acids. Germline CDR1 and CDR2: MDHEN and SYDVKM. With V trimmed by 5 bases and J by 4 bases, 10 bases remained unmatched. Here the CDR3 reads CASSLLLAGGSADTQYF. As DNA, the CDR3 is TGTGCCAGCAGTCTCCTACTAGCGGGAGGTTCAGCAGATACGCAGTATTTT.

The chain has TRBV28 and TRBJ1-2, with 7 bases fitting TRBD1. Trimming took 5 bases from V and 7 from J; bases not matched to a gene: 7. This CDR3 comprises 13 residues. The V gene's germline CDR1 is MDHEN and CDR2 SYDVKM. The CDR3 loop reads CASSPPTGPGYTF. In DNA, the CDR3 is TGTGCCAGCAGTCCACCGACAGGGCCTGGCTACACCTTC.

V and J are TRBV29-1 and TRBJ2-1; 11 bases map to TRBD2. This CDR3 has 15 amino acids. Germline V gene data show CDR1 as SQVTM and CDR2 as ANQGSEA. The V gene end was trimmed by 4 bases and the J gene end by 5 bases; junction bases not matched to a gene: 7. The DNA for the CDR3 is TGCAGCGTTGCAACCGGGACTAGCGGTAACAATGAGCAGTTCTTC. It codes for CSVATGTSGNNEQFF.

The chain carries TRBV7-9 and TRBJ2-1, with D unresolved. The V and J ends lost 2 bases and 5 bases respectively, with 7 bases between them. Germline V gene sequence: CDR1 SEHNR, CDR2 FQNEAQ (reference sequence). CDR3 length: 13 amino acids. The CDR3 protein is CASSLLVHNEQFF. For the CDR3, the DNA is TGTGCCAGCAGCTTACTAGTGCACAATGAGCAGTTCTTC. The whole variable domain, remainder taken from reference TRBV7-9 and TRBJ2-1, is DTGVSQNPRHKITKRGQNVTFRCDPISEHNRLYWYRQTLGQGPEFLTYFQNEAQLEKSRLLSDRFSAERPKGSFSTLEIQRTEQGDSAMYLCASSLLVHNEQFFGPGTRLTVL.

The chain uses TRBV7-2 and TRBJ2-2, with D possibly matching TRBD2 (5 bases). V was pared by 7 bases and J by 5 bases, with 14 bases between. This CDR3 is 14 amino acids long. Germline assignment: CDR1 SGHTA and CDR2 FQGNSA. Here the CDR3 reads CASTHGVQTGELFF. In DNA form, the CDR3 reads TGTGCCAGCACCCACGGGGTTCAGACCGGGGAGCTGTTTTTT.

This chain joins TRBV2 and TRBJ2-7, with D possibly matching TRBD2 (6 bases). The ends were cut back, 6 bases at V and 4 bases at J, with 13 bases in the middle. The CDR3 consists of 13 residues. Germline V gene data show CDR1 as SNHLY and CDR2 as FYNNEI. In DNA, the CDR3 is TGTGCCAGCAGCACCGGGACTCTATACGAGCAGTACGTC. It is translated as CASSTGTLYEQYV.

This clone occurred a few times. The chain couples TRBV29-1 to TRBJ2-1; D not resolved. The CDR3 length is 16 residues. The V end was cut by 3 bases, the J end by 4 bases, with 19 bases between. Germline V gene lookup returns CDR1 SQVTM and CDR2 ANQGSEA. The CDR3 loop reads CSVDPPGRQTYNEQFF. The CDR3 DNA follows: TGCAGCGTTGATCCCCCTGGGCGCCAAACGTACAATGAGCAGTTCTTC.

This chain joins TRBV5-1 and TRBJ2-5; TRBD2 might be the D (6 bases). Germline CDR1 is SGHRS and CDR2 is YFSETQ. This CDR3 is built from 16 residues. Trimming cost V 0 bases and J 5 bases, with 17 bases left between them. The CDR3 region has the DNA TGCGCCAGCAGCTTGGAAGGCGGGATGGGGGAGGAGACCCAGTACTTC. This gives the protein CASSLEGGMGEETQYF.